The T cell receptor beta chain under discussion was sequenced for a study of T cell responses to AZD1222 COVID-19 vaccine. Study results and limitations: Clonal diversity was possibly underestimated, and the donors were mostly white British, with more females. Only a handful of AZD1222 recipients tested seropositive at baseline.

The data were produced by immunoSEQ multiplex PCR, yet TCRdb's version contains in-frame clones alone and is incomplete. The sample gives roughly 190,000 clones, 90% to 95% of which show up once; approximately 3.4% is in the top ten. Turning to this clone: Its specificity is unknown.

The CDR3 runs to 16 residues. Germline CDR1 and CDR2: MNHEY and SVGAGI. V lost 0 bases and J lost 0, with 9 bases in between. The material was peripheral blood, obtained 28 days after the second AZD1222 dose. The TCR was taken from an adult who received the AZD1222 COVID-19 vaccine. The chain recombines TRBV6-5 with TRBJ2-1; D is unclear. The DNA of the CDR3 is TGTGCCAGCAGTTACTCGTCCGGTAGCTCCTACAATGAGCAGTTCTTC. Its translation is CASSYSSGSSYNEQFF.